This T cell receptor beta chain derives from a study of shared clonotypes between healthy human individuals. Study in general: Each donor contributed plates that comprised three CD4 naive, three CD4 memory, two CD8 naive and one CD8 memory.

The assay was carried out at the deep level. Assay used: immunoSEQ multiplex PCR; TCRdb lists only in-frame clones, some missing. The sample holds roughly 2.2 million clones, about 90% seen once. The CDR3 consists of 13 residues. With 5 bases removed from V and 4 bases from J, the gap between germline ends came to 9 bases. CDR1 is SGHTA, CDR2 FQGTGA, per germline. There were no recent acute infections or vaccinations among the donors, who were healthy HIV-negative adults. Sequenced: naive CD4+ T cells from PBMCs. The subset here: CD45RA+ positively selected. This clonotype originated in a man between 18 and 29 years old in good health. Some clones in this sample may be carry-over from other donors' samples. The V gene is TRBV7-3, the J gene TRBJ2-1, with TRBD1 as a possible D gene (6 bases). As DNA, the CDR3 is TGTGCCAGCAGCCGGGACACTTACAATGAGCAGTTCTTC. Translating gives CASSRDTYNEQFF.